Below, 17 T cell receptor beta chains from the same sample are listed, as sequenced in a study of T cells in Graves' hyperthyroidism and ophthalmopathy. RNA transcripts were the template for amplifying TCR beta CDR3 regions. HTBI primers were used for first-round RT-PCR of the TCR CDR3. From the multiplex PCR reads, TCRdb called clonotypes with MiXCR, one entry per CDR3 protein. The sample has about 480,000 distinct CDR3 sequences; 13% to 15% are singletons. Sequencing used blood. These receptors were obtained from a woman aged 18-29 years with Graves' hyperthyroidism.

There are many counts of this clonotype. V and J are TRBV11-3 and TRBJ2-1, with a weak D call TRBD2 (6 bases). Trimming removed 5 bases at V and 4 bases at J, with 15 bases between. This CDR3 region has 15 residues. From germline, CDR1 is SGHNT and CDR2 YENEEA. The CDR3 region has the DNA TGTGCCAGCAGCAGGGGCGGGAATCGATACAATGAGCAGTTCTTC. Translating gives CASSRGGNRYNEQFF.

In its sample, this clonotype was seen many times. The chain joins TRBV6-1 to TRBJ2-2; D remains ambiguous. Trimming stripped 5 bases from V and 4 bases from J, with 5 bases between. The CDR3 runs 12 residues. The germline V gene encodes CDR1 MNHNS and CDR2 SASEGT. The CDR3 reads CASSYPTGELFF. CDR3 bases: TGTGCCAGCAGTTATCCCACCGGGGAGCTGTTTTTT.

This clonotype was seen ten or more times. The genes are TRBV12-3 or TRBV12-4 and TRBJ2-7; D assignment may be TRBD1 or TRBD2 (5 bases each). V dropped 5 bases and J dropped 6 bases, with 17 bases sitting between them. This CDR3 contains 14 residues. The CDR3 DNA reads as TGTGCCAGCAGTCGATCCGGGGCCAGTCCCGAGCAGTACTTC. Translation: CASSRSGASPEQYF.

Notes on this clonotype: The junction shows a germline mismatch at one end, possibly a read error. The V call is TRBV7-7, the J call TRBJ1-5; no reliable D call. Germline CDR1 reads SSHAT; CDR2 reads FNYEAQ (reference sequence). The CDR3 has 18 residues. The CDR3 bases are TGTGCTAGCAGCTTAACGAGTGGGAATTGGGGAAGCAATCAGCCCCAGCATTTT. Translated, it gives CASSLTSGNWGSNQPQHF.

The CDR3 is CASTSGTGMLNEQFF. For the CDR3, the DNA is TGTGCCAGTACCTCCGGGACAGGGATGCTAAATGAGCAGTTCTTC. The rearrangement joins TRBV19 to TRBJ2-1, with 9 positions matching TRBD1. Germline CDR1 reads LNHDA; CDR2 reads SQIVND (reference sequence). CDR3 length: 15 amino acids. V gave up 7 bases and J gave up 7 bases; unmatched junction bases: 11.

In DNA form, the CDR3 reads TGCGCCAGCAGCCGTATTCGGGGCGAGCAGCCCCAGCATTTT. Its protein is CASSRIRGEQPQHF. This rearrangement joins TRBV4-1 to TRBJ1-5; a weak D match, TRBD1 (5 bases). The CDR3 length is 14 residues. The germline V gene encodes CDR1 MGHRA and CDR2 YSYEKL. Trimming took 4 bases from V and 7 from J, leaving 14 bases between them.

The rearrangement uses TRBV13 and TRBJ1-5; D might be TRBD1 (5 bases). CDR1 and CDR2 (germline): PRHDT, FYEKMQ (reference sequence). CDR3 length equals 14 residues. Trimming left V 6 bases short and J 4 bases short, with 13 bases between. This CDR3 reads CASRPGYANQPQHF. CDR3 nucleotide sequence: TGTGCCAGCAGACCAGGGTATGCGAATCAGCCCCAGCATTTT.

This sequence joins TRBV4-2 and TRBJ1-4; D is ambiguous. Trimming stripped 4 bases from V and 4 bases from J, with 7 bases between. CDR3 length: 13 amino acids. CDR1 is LGHNA and CDR2 is YNFKEQ in the germline V gene. The CDR3 DNA is TGTGCCAGCAGCCCCTCCCTTAATGAAAAACTGTTTTTT. Amino acid sequence: CASSPSLNEKLFF.

The count of this clonotype is one. CDR3 residues: CASSPHLGGAQYF. The CDR3, as DNA: TGTGCCAGCAGTCCGCACCTAGGAGGAGCCCAGTACTTC. The chain has TRBV12-3 or TRBV12-4 and TRBJ2-5, with D possibly being TRBD2 (5 bases). The CDR3 contains 13 residues. Trimming took 5 bases from V and 9 from J, leaving 16 bases between them.

This clonotype was seen many times. The rearrangement links TRBV20-1 to TRBJ2-5, with D unclear. Germline V gene data show CDR1 as DFQATT and CDR2 as SNEGSKA (reference sequence). Trimming removed 0 bases at V and 4 bases at J, with 12 bases between. This CDR3 contains 14 residues. CDR3 nucleotides: TGCAGTGCTAGAGATCCCCAACTCGGAGAGACCCAGTACTTC. This translates into CSARDPQLGETQYF.

Ten or more counts support this clonotype. The V call is TRBV18, the J call TRBJ2-3; no reliable D call. CDR3 length: 15 amino acids. Germline V gene sequence: CDR1 KGHSH, CDR2 LQKENI. Trimming stripped 2 bases from V and 2 bases from J, with 11 bases between. The CDR3 bases are TGTGCCAGCTCACCAGTGTCTGGGGACACAGATACGCAGTATTTT. Protein sequence: CASSPVSGDTDTQYF.

J is TRBJ2-3 and V is TRBV3-1, with 9 positions matching TRBD2. The CDR3 is 17 residues long. Germline CDR1 LGHDT, CDR2 YNNKEL (reference sequence). The V and J ends lost 4 bases and 2 bases, in that order; junction bases with no gene match: 10. This chain's CDR3 is CASSRRLADYLTDTQYF. DNA for the CDR3: TGTGCCAGCAGCCGAAGACTAGCGGACTATCTCACAGATACGCAGTATTTT.

This clonotype was detected many times. V and J are TRBV27 and TRBJ2-7, with D possibly being TRBD1 (7 bases). This CDR3 has 20 residues. V lost 3 bases and J lost 4, with 31 bases in between. Germline V CDR1 and CDR2: MNHEY, SMNVEV (reference sequence). CDR3 sequence reads: CASSFRSPRGQRLGKYEQYV. CDR3 nucleotides: TGTGCCAGCAGTTTTCGGTCTCCCCGGGGACAGAGACTAGGAAAGTACGAGCAGTACGTC.

There are a few counts of this clonotype. The J gene is TRBJ2-6, the V gene TRBV3-1, with D hard to call. The CDR3 is 16 residues long. Germline loops: CDR1 LGHDT, CDR2 YNNKEL (reference sequence). Trimming took 4 bases from V and 4 from J, leaving 14 bases between them. CDR3 nucleotides: TGTGCCAGCAGCCCCCTAGGGTCCCCCGGGGCCAACGTCCTGACTTTC. It codes for CASSPLGSPGANVLTF.

Ten or more counts support this clonotype. The chain combines TRBV6-1 with TRBJ2-5; the match to TRBD1 covers 12 bases. With 5 bases clipped from V and 5 bases from J, the junction kept 9 bases outside the gene matches. The CDR3 loop spans 16 amino acids. Germline CDR1 reads MNHNS; CDR2 reads SASEGT. The CDR3, as DNA: TGTGCCAGCAGTCTCCGGGACAGGGGGCGTGGGGAGACCCAGTACTTC. Amino acids: CASSLRDRGRGETQYF.

The CDR3: CASSPSAGRPYGYTF. The CDR3 nucleotides are TGTGCCAGCAGCCCGTCGGCAGGGAGACCGTATGGCTACACCTTC. This chain joins TRBV11-1 and TRBJ1-2; TRBD1 is a possible D gene (5 bases). The V gene lost 5 bases and the J gene lost 5 bases, with 18 bases spanning the gap. The germline V gene encodes CDR1 SGHAT and CDR2 FQDESV (reference sequence). The CDR3 has 15 amino acids.

This clonotype has a count of ten or more. This chain joins TRBV20-1 and TRBJ2-7; 8 nucleotides align to TRBD1. The ends lost 5 bases at V and 2 bases at J; junction bases unmatched: 5. The CDR3 sequence is 13 residues long. Germline loops: CDR1 DFQATT, CDR2 SNEGSKA (reference sequence). CDR3 loop: CSARRTGTYEQYF. The CDR3 DNA reads TGCAGTGCTCGACGGACAGGGACCTACGAGCAGTACTTC.